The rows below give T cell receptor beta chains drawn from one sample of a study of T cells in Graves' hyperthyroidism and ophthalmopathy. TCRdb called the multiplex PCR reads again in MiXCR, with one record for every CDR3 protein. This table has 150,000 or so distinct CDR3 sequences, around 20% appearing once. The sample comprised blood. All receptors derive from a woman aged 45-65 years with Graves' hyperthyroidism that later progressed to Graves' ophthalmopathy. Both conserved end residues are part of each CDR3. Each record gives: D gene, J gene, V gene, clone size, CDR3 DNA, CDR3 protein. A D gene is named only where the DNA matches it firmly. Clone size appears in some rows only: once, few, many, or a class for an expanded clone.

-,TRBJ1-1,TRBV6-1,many,TGTGCCAGCACGCGTGGGGGGGGAGGCACTGAAGCTTTCTTT,CASTRGGGGTEAFF
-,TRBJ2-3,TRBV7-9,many,TGTGCCAGCTACAAAGGGGTCGGCCCAGATACGCAGTATTTT,CASYKGVGPDTQYF
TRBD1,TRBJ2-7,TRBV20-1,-,TGCAGTGCTTCACGGGACAGGGGCTACGAGCAGTACTTC,CSASRDRGYEQYF
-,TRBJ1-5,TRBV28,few,TGTGCCAGCAGTTTTCAGGGGCGGCAGCCCCAGCATTTT,CASSFQGRQPQHF
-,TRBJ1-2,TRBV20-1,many,TGCAGTACCGATGGGGGTGGGAACTATGGCTACACCTTC,CSTDGGGNYGYTF
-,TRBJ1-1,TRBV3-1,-,TGTGCCAGCAGGCGTGGAACGACACCCGAAGCTTTCTTT,CASRRGTTPEAFF
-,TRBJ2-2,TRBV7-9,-,TGTGCCAGCAGCTTACCTACAGGGAACACCGGGGAGCTGTTTTTT,CASSLPTGNTGELFF
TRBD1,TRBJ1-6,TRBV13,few,TGTGCCAGCAGCCTACTCCGGGACAGGGGGGCTTCACCCCTCCACTTT,CASSLLRDRGASPLHF
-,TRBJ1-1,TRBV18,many,TGTGCCAGCTCACTGGGAACGGACGGCACTGAAGCTTTCTTT,CASSLGTDGTEAFF
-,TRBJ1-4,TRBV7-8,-,TGTGCCAGCAGAGCAACCCCAGGCTCGACTAATGAAAAACTGTTTTTT,CASRATPGSTNEKLFF
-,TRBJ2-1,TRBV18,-,TGTGCCAGCTCACCACGGGGGCAGAAGGCCTACAATGAGCAGTTCTTC,CASSPRGQKAYNEQFF
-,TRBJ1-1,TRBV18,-,TGTGCCAGCTCACGGTCCATGGGCTCGGACACTGAAGCTTTCTTT,CASSRSMGSDTEAFF
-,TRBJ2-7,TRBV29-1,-,TGCAGCGTCGGGACGCAAATAGGGTCCTACGAGCAGTACTTC,CSVGTQIGSYEQYF
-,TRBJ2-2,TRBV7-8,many,TGTGCCAGCAGCTTTGTTACCGGGGAGCTGTTTTTT,CASSFVTGELFF
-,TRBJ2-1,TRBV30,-,TGTGCCTGGGGGCCCCGGGGACCCTACAATGAGCAGTTCTTC,CAWGPRGPYNEQFF
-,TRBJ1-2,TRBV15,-,TGTGCCACCAGCTCGTTGGACCGGTATGGCTACACCTTC,CATSSLDRYGYTF